This TCR beta chain comes out of a study of cytotoxic CD8 clonotypes in ibrutinib-treated CLL. The CDR3 runs to 14 residues. Germline V gene sequence: CDR1 SQVTM, CDR2 ANQGSEA. The V segment lost 6 bases and the J segment 0 bases; nucleotides outside the gene matches: 2. General observations from the study: The public clonotypes identified were infrequent and showed contraction or stability on treatment. Sustained-remission and progressing patients' sampling times differed.

Turning to this clone: Antigen: not known.

The protocol was immunoSEQ multiplex PCR, while the TCRdb copy is restricted to in-frame clones and leaves out a portion. The table shows about 300,000 clones, with more than 70% occurring only once. This specimen consisted of PBMCs, obtained at disease progression, from a patient treated with ibrutinib. This rearrangement joins TRBV29-1 to TRBJ2-2; TRBD1 matches 9 bases. The sequence was collected from a human donor with chronic lymphocytic leukemia. CDR3 in DNA: TGCAGCGTCCGGACAGGGGCGAACACCGGGGAGCTGTTTTTT. Amino acid sequence: CSVRTGANTGELFF.